The clone carrying this TCR beta chain has a handful of counts. Its antigen remains unknown. This entry is derived from a study of beta chain features in type 1 diabetes. Expressed TCRB transcripts were sequenced because the entire RNA isolate underwent reverse transcription. The repertoire was sequenced with immunoSEQ multiplex PCR; TCRdb's copy has only in-frame clones and lacks some. The sample contains about 900,000 clones, under 20% of which appear only once. Study findings and constraints: Insertions at VDJ junctions were less frequent in type 1 diabetes patients. These patients also deleted more nucleotides at the same junctions.

The CDR3 length is 16 residues. In germline, CDR1 is SGHAT, CDR2 FQDESV (reference sequence). V dropped 4 bases and J dropped 0 bases, with 10 bases sitting between them. Sorted cells reached over 95% purity in every population. This clonotype originated in a woman aged 18-29 years in good health. Sequenced input: naive CD4+ T cells from blood. The chain employs TRBV11-1 and TRBJ2-6, with D unresolved. CDR3 amino acids: CASSSSPNSGANVLTF. CDR3 coding DNA: TGTGCCAGCAGCTCCAGCCCAAACTCTGGGGCCAACGTCCTGACTTTC. Full variable domain (remainder filled in from reference TRBV11-1 and TRBJ2-6): EAEVAQSPRYKITEKSQAVAFWCDPISGHATLYWYRQILGQGPELLVQFQDESVVDDSQLPKDRFSAERLKGVDSTLKIQPAELGDSAMYLCASSSSPNSGANVLTFGAGSRLTVL.